This T cell receptor beta chain was sequenced during a study of identical twins. The table lists this clonotype with a few counts. Addition of a universal primer site occurred through template switching, and cDNA carried unique molecular identifiers. TCRdb reanalysed the 5' RACE reads using MiXCR and keeps one entry per CDR3 protein. There are a few hundred thousand distinct CDR3 sequences in the sample; around 15% occur only once, and 0.8% to 1% lies in the top ten. This CDR3 comprises 16 residues. V trimming: 7 bases; J trimming: 0 bases; junction bases outside the gene matches: 9. The germline CDR1 and CDR2 sequences are MNHNS and SASEGT. This sample was also put to use in a study of yellow fever vaccine responses in identical twins.

The receptor comes from a young woman in good health. The chain couples TRBV6-1 to TRBJ2-7; 10 nucleotides line up with TRBD2. The sample consisted of CD4+ T cells sorted from blood. The CDR3 DNA is TGTGCCAGCAAAGTAGCGGGGGGTGCGCTCTCCTACGAGCAGTACTTC. It codes for CASKVAGGALSYEQYF.